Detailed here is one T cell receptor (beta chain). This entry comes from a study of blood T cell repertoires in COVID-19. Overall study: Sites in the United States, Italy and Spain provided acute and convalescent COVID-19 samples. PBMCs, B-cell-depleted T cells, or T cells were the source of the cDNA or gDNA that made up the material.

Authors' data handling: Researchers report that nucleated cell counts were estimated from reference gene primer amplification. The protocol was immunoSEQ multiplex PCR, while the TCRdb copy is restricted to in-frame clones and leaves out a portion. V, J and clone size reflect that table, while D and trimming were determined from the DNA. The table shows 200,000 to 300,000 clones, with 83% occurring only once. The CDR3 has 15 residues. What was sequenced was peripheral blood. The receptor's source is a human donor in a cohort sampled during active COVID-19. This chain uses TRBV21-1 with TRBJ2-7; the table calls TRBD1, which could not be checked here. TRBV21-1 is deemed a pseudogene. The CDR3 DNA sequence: TGTGCCAGCAGCAAGGGTCCCCCCATAGGGGTCGAGCAGTACTTC. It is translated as CASSKGPPIGVEQYF.